The 3 T cell receptor beta chains listed next were all sequenced from one sample in a study of CD8+ T cells in alopecia areata. Lesional scalp tissue (obtained by punch biopsy) and peripheral blood were collected from alopecia areata patients. After isolation, RNA underwent reverse transcription to generate cDNA as the sequencing template. Produced via immunoSEQ multiplex PCR; TCRdb's table is partial and in-frame only. This sample carries under 25,000 clones, about 59% of them seen once, and the ten largest clones take roughly 6.4%. This specimen was skin, taken at week 0. These TCRs come from a human donor with alopecia areata.

As regards this clone: This CDR3 is missing its conserved last phenylalanine or tryptophan, likely due to a read error. The CDR3 region is CASSFEGRDTEAFL. As DNA, the CDR3 is TGCGCCAGCAGCTTCGAAGGCCGAGACACTGAAGCTTTCCTT. The V gene is TRBV5-1, the J gene TRBJ1-1; D ambiguous. This CDR3 is built from 14 residues. V lost 2 bases, J lost 3 bases, and 11 bases lay in between. CDR1 and CDR2 (germline): SGHRS, YFSETQ.

This chain connects TRBV6-5 to TRBJ2-5, with 9 bases fitting TRBD1. The length of the CDR3 is 15 residues. Trimming cost V 0 bases and J 2 bases; bases outside gene matches: 1. Germline assignment: CDR1 MNHEY and CDR2 SVGAGI. The CDR3 DNA reads TGTGCCAGCAGTTACTCGGGACAGGGTCAAGAGACCCAGTACTTC. It encodes CASSYSGQGQETQYF.

The rearrangement uses TRBV19 and TRBJ2-1; TRBD1 aligns across 10 bases. Germline CDR1 is LNHDA and CDR2 is SQIVND (reference sequence). V gave up 8 bases and J gave up 7 bases; unmatched junction bases: 2. There are 12 residues in the CDR3. For the CDR3, the DNA is TGTGCCAGTGGGACAGGGGTAAATGAGCAGTTCTTC. Residues: CASGTGVNEQFF.